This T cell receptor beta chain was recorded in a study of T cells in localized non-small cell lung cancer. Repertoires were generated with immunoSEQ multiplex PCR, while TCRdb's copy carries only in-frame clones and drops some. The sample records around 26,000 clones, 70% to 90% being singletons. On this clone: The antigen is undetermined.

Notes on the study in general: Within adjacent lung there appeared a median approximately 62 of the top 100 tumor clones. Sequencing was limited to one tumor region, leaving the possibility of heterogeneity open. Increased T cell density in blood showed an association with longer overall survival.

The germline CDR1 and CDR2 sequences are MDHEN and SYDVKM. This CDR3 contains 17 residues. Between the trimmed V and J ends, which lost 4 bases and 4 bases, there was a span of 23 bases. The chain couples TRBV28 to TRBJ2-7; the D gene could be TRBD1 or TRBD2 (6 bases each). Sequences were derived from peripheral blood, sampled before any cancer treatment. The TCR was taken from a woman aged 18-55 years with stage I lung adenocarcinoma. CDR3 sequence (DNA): TGTGCCAGCAGTTACGAAATCGGGGGCAACGGATCATACGAGCAGTACTTC. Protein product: CASSYEIGGNGSYEQYF.